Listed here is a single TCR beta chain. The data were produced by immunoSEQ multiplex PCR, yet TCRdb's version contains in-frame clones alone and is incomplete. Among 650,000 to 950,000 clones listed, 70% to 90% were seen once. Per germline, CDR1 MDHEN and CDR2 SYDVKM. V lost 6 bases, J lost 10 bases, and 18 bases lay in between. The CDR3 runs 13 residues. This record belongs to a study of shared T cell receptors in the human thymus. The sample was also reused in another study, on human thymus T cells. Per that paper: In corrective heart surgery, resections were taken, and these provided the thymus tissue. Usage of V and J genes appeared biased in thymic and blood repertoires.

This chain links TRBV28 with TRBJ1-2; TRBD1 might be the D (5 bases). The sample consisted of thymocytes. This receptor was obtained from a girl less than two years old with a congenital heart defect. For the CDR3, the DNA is TGTGCCAGCAGCCCCATCCAGGGCAATGACTACACCTTC. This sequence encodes CASSPIQGNDYTF.